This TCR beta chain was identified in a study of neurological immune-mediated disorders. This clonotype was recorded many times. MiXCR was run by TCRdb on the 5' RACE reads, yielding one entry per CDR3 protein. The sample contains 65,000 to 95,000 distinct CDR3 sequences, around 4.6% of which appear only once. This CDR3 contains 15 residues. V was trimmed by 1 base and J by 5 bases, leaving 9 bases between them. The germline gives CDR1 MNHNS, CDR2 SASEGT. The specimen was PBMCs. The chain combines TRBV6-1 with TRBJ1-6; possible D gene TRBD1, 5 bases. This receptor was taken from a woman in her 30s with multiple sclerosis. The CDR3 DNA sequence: TGTGCCAGCAGTGAAGAAGGGGCGAATAATTCACCCCTCCACTTT. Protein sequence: CASSEEGANNSPLHF.